The 32 T cell receptor beta chains below come from one sample, sequenced in a study of shared clonotypes between healthy human individuals. The table came from immunoSEQ multiplex PCR; TCRdb's copy has only in-frame clones and leaves some out. Here the sample spans a few million clones, 85% to 95% being singletons. What was sequenced was naive CD4+ T cells sorted from blood. The subset denotes: CD45RA+ positively selected. The receptors here all came from a man aged 18 to 29 in good health.

This clone appeared a single time. The chain carries TRBV19 and TRBJ2-7; TRBD1 matches 11 bases. The germline V gene encodes CDR1 LNHDA and CDR2 SQIVND (reference sequence). The CDR3 consists of 16 residues. The V gene end was trimmed by 8 bases and the J gene end by 4 bases; junction bases not matched to a gene: 13. The CDR3 region is CASAATPGQGAYEQYF. The CDR3 DNA sequence: TGTGCCAGTGCCGCTACCCCCGGACAGGGGGCGTACGAGCAGTACTTC.

This sequence joins TRBV6-6 and TRBJ2-3, with D perhaps matching TRBD2 (6 bases). CDR1 is MNHNY, CDR2 SVGAGI, per germline (reference sequence). Deletions cut 4 bases from V and 5 bases from J, with 19 bases between. CDR3 size: 16 residues. CDR3 sequence (DNA): TGTGCCAGCAGTTTCGGGGAACGGGAGAGTTTAGATACGCAGTATTTT. This codes for CASSFGERESLDTQYF.

The chain links TRBV7-3 to TRBJ2-1, with TRBD1 identical over 7 bases. V was clipped by 5 bases and J by 4 bases; unmatched bases: 8. Germline V gene data show CDR1 as SGHTA and CDR2 as FQGTGA. This CDR3 is built from 15 residues. The CDR3 region has the DNA TGTGCCAGCAGCCAAATCGGGACAGATTACAATGAGCAGTTCTTC. This encodes CASSQIGTDYNEQFF.

With respect to this clone: At the DNA level, this CDR3 is encoded by other sequences in the same sample as well. The rearrangement uses TRBV6-1 and TRBJ2-6, with D possibly being TRBD1 or TRBD2 (5 bases each). This CDR3 is 15 amino acids long. Germline-derived CDR1 and CDR2 are MNHNS and SASEGT. V shed 6 bases and J shed 2 bases, with 11 bases lying between them. CDR3 loop: CASSGGGTGANVLTF. Written as DNA, the CDR3 is TGTGCCAGCAGCGGTGGGGGTACTGGGGCCAACGTCCTGACTTTC.

This rearrangement joins TRBV5-1 to TRBJ1-1, with 9 bases matching TRBD1. V was pared by 2 bases and J by 4 bases, with 9 bases of the junction left unmatched. This CDR3 spans 16 amino acids. The germline V gene encodes CDR1 SGHRS and CDR2 YFSETQ. The CDR3 DNA follows: TGCGCCAGCAGCTTTTTAGGGACAGGGAGGGGCACTGAAGCTTTCTTT. This sequence encodes CASSFLGTGRGTEAFF.

The chain combines TRBV27 with TRBJ1-1; D is uncertain. This CDR3 is built from 15 residues. From germline, CDR1 is MNHEY and CDR2 SMNVEV (reference sequence). The V gene lost 6 bases and the J gene lost 0 bases, with 14 bases spanning the gap. CDR3 sequence: CASRFLMGLNTEAFF. The CDR3 DNA follows: TGTGCCAGCAGGTTTTTAATGGGGTTGAACACTGAAGCTTTCTTT.

Turning to this clone: Other DNA sequences of this sample code for an identical CDR3. The V gene is TRBV20-1, the J gene TRBJ2-7; a weak D match, TRBD2 (5 bases). CDR3 length: 10 amino acids. CDR1 is DFQATT and CDR2 is SNEGSKA in the germline V gene (reference sequence). Deletions cut 5 bases from V and 3 bases from J, with 5 bases between. The CDR3 loop is CSAGGYEQYF. CDR3 nucleotides: TGCAGTGCTGGAGGCTACGAGCAGTACTTC.

CDR3 DNA: TGTGCCAGCAGCAAAGCGCCGAGGGGGTACACCGGGGAGCTGTTTTTT. This gives the protein CASSKAPRGYTGELFF. The chain joins TRBV21-1 to TRBJ2-2; the table's D call, TRBD1, was not checked against the DNA. TRBV21-1 is a known pseudogene. CDR3 length: 16 residues.

The rearrangement links TRBV2 to TRBJ2-5, with D unclear. Germline loops: CDR1 SNHLY, CDR2 FYNNEI. The ends were cut back, 1 base at V and 5 bases at J, with 14 bases in the middle. This CDR3 has 15 residues. CDR3 residues: CASSEEFGRTETQYF. The CDR3 coding sequence is TGTGCCAGCAGTGAAGAGTTTGGAAGGACGGAGACCCAGTACTTC.

The genes are TRBV4-1 and TRBJ2-1; the D gene is possibly TRBD1 (5 bases). This CDR3 comprises 15 residues. Trimming pared 4 bases from V and 4 bases from J, leaving 14 bases between. From germline, CDR1 is MGHRA and CDR2 YSYEKL. DNA of the CDR3: TGCGCCAGCAGCCCAATTGGGGCAGTTTACAATGAGCAGTTCTTC. Translating gives CASSPIGAVYNEQFF.

This rearrangement joins TRBV11-2 to TRBJ2-1; perhaps TRBD1 as D (6 bases). V lost 4 bases and J lost 4, with 17 bases in between. Germline values: CDR1 SGHAT, CDR2 FQNNGV. The CDR3 is 16 residues long. The CDR3 region has the DNA TGTGCCAGCAGCTCCATACAGGGTCCAACTTACAATGAGCAGTTCTTC. Translating gives CASSSIQGPTYNEQFF. The variable domain in full, with the rest retrieved from reference TRBV11-2 and TRBJ2-1, is EAGVAQSPRYKIIEKRQSVAFWCNPISGHATLYWYQQILGQGPKLLIQFQNNGVVDDSQLPKDRFSAERLKGVDSTLKIQPAKLEDSAVYLCASSSIQGPTYNEQFFGPGTRLTVL.

The chain has TRBV11-2 and TRBJ1-3, with D tentatively TRBD1 (6 bases). The V end lost 5 bases, the J end lost 2 bases, and 16 bases lay between the germline ends. Looked up from germline, CDR1 is SGHAT and CDR2 is FQNNGV. The CDR3 extends over 16 amino acids. Here the CDR3 DNA reads TGTGCCAGCAGCCGCACAGGGACTACGGCTGGAAACACCATATATTTT. Its translation is CASSRTGTTAGNTIYF.

CDR3 region: CASSLTPVSEQNQPQHF. In DNA form, the CDR3 reads TGTGCCAGCAGCTTAACCCCAGTGTCAGAGCAGAATCAGCCCCAGCATTTT. This chain connects TRBV7-9 to TRBJ1-5, with D hard to call. CDR1 is SEHNR, CDR2 FQNEAQ, per germline (reference sequence). Trimming pared 2 bases from V and 4 bases from J, leaving 18 bases between. The CDR3 spans 17 residues.

The chain carries TRBV5-4 and TRBJ2-7; 8 positions agree with TRBD2. Germline trimming cut 3 bases from V and 5 bases from J; bases unmatched to any gene: 10. The CDR3 covers 15 residues. Germline loops: CDR1 SGHNT, CDR2 YYREEE (reference sequence). Here the CDR3 DNA reads TGTGCCAGCAGCTCGACTGGACTAGCTCGCGACGAGCAGTACTTC. Its protein is CASSSTGLARDEQYF.

The rearrangement uses TRBV19 and TRBJ2-7, with 9 bases identical to TRBD2. The V segment lost 5 bases and the J segment 1 base; nucleotides outside the gene matches: 3. Germline CDR1 LNHDA, CDR2 SQIVND (reference sequence). The CDR3 is 14 amino acids. CDR3 sequence reads: CASSGAGGSYEQYF. CDR3 nucleotide sequence: TGTGCCAGTAGTGGGGCGGGAGGGTCCTACGAGCAGTACTTC.

V gene TRBV4-1 combines with J gene TRBJ2-2; D unclear. This CDR3 is built from 12 residues. The V end lost 4 bases, the J end lost 7 bases, and 7 bases lay between the germline ends. Per the germline V gene, CDR1 is MGHRA and CDR2 is YSYEKL. The CDR3, as DNA: TGCGCCAGCAGCCCTTCCTTCGGGGAGCTGTTTTTT. It is translated as CASSPSFGELFF.

This chain connects TRBV10-3 to TRBJ2-5; D not resolved. The assigned J gene may be wrong: the sequence end matches TRBJ2-7 better. Per the germline V gene, CDR1 is ENHRY and CDR2 is SYGVKD. This CDR3 is 10 amino acids long. The CDR3 is CAMGFNEQYF. The CDR3 DNA follows: TGTGCCATGGGTTTCAACGAGCAGTACTTC.

The chain combines TRBV30 with TRBJ2-1; 10 positions match TRBD2. The CDR3 is 14 residues long. V lost 3 bases and J lost 12; bases outside the gene matches: 11. Germline loops: CDR1 GTSNPN, CDR2 SVGIG (reference sequence). CDR3 sequence (DNA): TGTGCCTGGAGCCCCTCTAGCGGGGGCGTCCTGCAGTTCTTC. It is translated as CAWSPSSGGVLQFF.

Worth noting for this clone: Other DNA sequences from this sample encode an identical CDR3 as well. The chain is built from TRBV4-1 and TRBJ2-5, with D unclear. The CDR3 contains 13 residues. Trimming stripped 4 bases from V and 5 bases from J, with 11 bases between. In germline, CDR1 is MGHRA, CDR2 YSYEKL. Here the CDR3 DNA reads TGCGCCAGCAGCCTCCTGCCGAGGGAGACCCAGTACTTC. Amino acid sequence: CASSLLPRETQYF.

Worth noting for this clone: The sample contains more than one DNA sequence encoding this CDR3. The V and J genes are TRBV6-5 and TRBJ1-3, with 12 bases that match TRBD1. Germline-derived CDR1 and CDR2 are MNHEY and SVGAGI. The ends lost 4 bases at V and 0 bases at J; junction bases unmatched: 1. This CDR3 has 16 amino acids. This chain's CDR3 is CASSSGQGASGNTIYF. Here the CDR3 DNA reads TGTGCCAGCAGTTCGGGACAGGGGGCCTCTGGAAACACCATATATTTT.

The chain has TRBV6-1 and TRBJ2-7; D possibly corresponds to TRBD2 (5 bases). Germline-derived CDR1 and CDR2 are MNHNS and SASEGT. This CDR3 is built from 16 residues. V lost 1 base to trimming and J lost 1 base, with 14 bases between them. The DNA for the CDR3 is TGTGCCAGCAGTGAAGAGGCCCCTCCGGGGTCCTACGAGCAGTACTTC. It yields the protein CASSEEAPPGSYEQYF.

V gene TRBV10-3 combines with J gene TRBJ2-2; maybe TRBD2 (5 bases). CDR3 length: 11 residues. Trimming took off 8 bases at V and 6 bases at J, with 7 bases between the two ends. Germline V CDR1 and CDR2: ENHRY, SYGVKD. The CDR3: CAIRESGELFF. DNA of the CDR3: TGTGCCATCCGGGAATCCGGGGAGCTGTTTTTT.

A word on this clone: The same CDR3 can be traced to other DNA sequences in this sample. The chain employs TRBV5-1 and TRBJ1-2; D not certain. The ends were cut back, 0 bases at V and 2 bases at J, with 2 bases in the middle. The V gene's germline CDR1 is SGHRS and CDR2 YFSETQ. There are 12 residues in the CDR3. CDR3 protein: CASSLDNYGYTF. CDR3 bases: TGCGCCAGCAGCTTGGACAACTATGGCTACACCTTC.

The J gene is TRBJ2-2, the V gene TRBV6-1; D may be TRBD1 (5 bases). Germline V CDR1 and CDR2: MNHNS, SASEGT. CDR3 length equals 15 residues. The V gene lost 3 bases and the J gene lost 7 bases, with 15 bases spanning the gap. CDR3 DNA sequence: TGTGCCAGCAGTGAGGCAGGGCGCGAGGTCGGGGAGCTGTTTTTT. It codes for CASSEAGREVGELFF.

The chain couples TRBV27 to TRBJ2-4, with D possibly TRBD2 on 6 matching bases. This CDR3 is 18 amino acids long. Trimming stripped 7 bases from V and 9 bases from J, with 31 bases between. Germline loops: CDR1 MNHEY, CDR2 SMNVEV (reference sequence). The DNA of the CDR3 is TGTGCCAGCACCCCAACGCCGGGAGACCGGTACCCCAAGGGCATTCAGTACTTC. This gives the protein CASTPTPGDRYPKGIQYF.

Remarks on this clone: Other DNA sequences of this sample code for an identical CDR3. DNA of the CDR3: TGCGCCAGCAGCTTGTCCGGGACCCGGGGGGAGACCCAGTACTTC. It is translated as CASSLSGTRGETQYF. The rearrangement links TRBV5-1 to TRBJ2-5, with a tentative D call TRBD2 (6 bases). The CDR3 is made up of 15 amino acids. Trimming removed 1 base from V and 5 bases from J, with 15 bases in between. The germline CDR1 and CDR2 sequences are SGHRS and YFSETQ.

With respect to this clone: Other DNA sequences in the same sample also yield this CDR3. This chain links TRBV5-4 with TRBJ1-1; D not certain. The CDR3 runs 13 residues. In germline, CDR1 is SGHNT, CDR2 YYREEE (reference sequence). The ends were cut back, 0 bases at V and 4 bases at J, with 7 bases in the middle. CDR3 nucleotides: TGTGCCAGCAGCTTGGTGGCGGGCACTGAAGCTTTCTTT. Translating it yields CASSLVAGTEAFF. Using reference TRBV5-4 and TRBJ1-1 for the parts outside the CDR3, the full variable domain is ETGVTQSPTHLIKTRGQQVTLRCSSQSGHNTVSWYQQALGQGPQFIFQYYREEENGRGNFPPRFSGLQFPNYSSELNVNALELDDSALYLCASSLVAGTEAFFGQGTRLTVV.

This rearrangement joins TRBV7-9 to TRBJ1-6; 10 positions match TRBD1. Trimming cost V 6 bases and J 10 bases; bases outside gene matches: 15. CDR1 is SEHNR, CDR2 FQNEAQ, per germline (reference sequence). The CDR3 runs 17 residues. This CDR3 is CASSRDRGGWIQSPLHF. Here the CDR3 DNA reads TGTGCCAGCAGTCGGGACAGGGGTGGATGGATACAGTCACCCCTCCACTTT.

CDR3 DNA: TGCGCCAGCAAACTAGCTGGGGACACAGATACGCAGTATTTT. Encoded protein: CASKLAGDTDTQYF. This chain connects TRBV5-1 to TRBJ2-3, with D perhaps matching TRBD2 (6 bases). V lost 6 bases, J lost 2 bases, and 13 bases lay in between. Germline V gene lookup returns CDR1 SGHRS and CDR2 YFSETQ. This CDR3 has 14 amino acids.

This clone was picked up one time. The sample holds other DNA sequences that translate to the same CDR3. This chain links TRBV6-5 with TRBJ2-7; 11 positions agree with TRBD2. This CDR3 has 15 amino acids. CDR1 MNHEY and CDR2 SVGAGI come from the germline V gene. V dropped 0 bases and J dropped 3; count of bases not matched to a gene: 1. The CDR3: CASSYSLAGGYEQYF. CDR3 bases: TGTGCCAGCAGTTACTCTCTAGCGGGGGGCTACGAGCAGTACTTC.

The rearrangement joins TRBV30 to TRBJ1-1; weak D call: TRBD1 (5 bases). With 7 bases removed from V and 4 bases from J, the gap between germline ends came to 13 bases. Germline loops: CDR1 GTSNPN, CDR2 SVGIG (reference sequence). The CDR3 is 12 amino acids. The CDR3 coding sequence is TGTGCCTTGTGGCCCCAGGGCACTGAAGCTTTCTTT. Translation: CALWPQGTEAFF.

The rearrangement joins TRBV11-1 to TRBJ2-7, with 7 bases aligning to TRBD2. The CDR3 is 13 amino acids. Looked up from germline, CDR1 is SGHAT and CDR2 is FQDESV (reference sequence). The J segment lost 2 bases and the V segment lost 8 bases, leaving 6 bases of the junction unmatched. CDR3 loop: CASGGVDPYEQYF. The CDR3, as DNA: TGTGCCAGCGGGGGGGTTGACCCCTACGAGCAGTACTTC.